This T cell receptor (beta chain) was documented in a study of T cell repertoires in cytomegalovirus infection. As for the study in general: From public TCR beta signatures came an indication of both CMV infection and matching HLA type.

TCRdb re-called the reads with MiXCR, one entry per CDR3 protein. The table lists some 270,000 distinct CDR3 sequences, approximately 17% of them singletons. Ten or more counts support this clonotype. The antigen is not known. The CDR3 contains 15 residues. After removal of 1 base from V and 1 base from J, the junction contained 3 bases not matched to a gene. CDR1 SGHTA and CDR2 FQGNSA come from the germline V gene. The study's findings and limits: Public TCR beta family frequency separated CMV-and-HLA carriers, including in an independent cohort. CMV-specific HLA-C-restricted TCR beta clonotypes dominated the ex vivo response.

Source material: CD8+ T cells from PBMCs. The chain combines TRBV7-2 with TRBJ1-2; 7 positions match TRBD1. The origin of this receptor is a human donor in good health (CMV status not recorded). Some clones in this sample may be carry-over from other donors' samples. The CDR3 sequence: CASSLVTGDNYGYTF. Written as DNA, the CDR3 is TGTGCCAGCAGCTTAGTAACAGGGGATAACTATGGCTACACCTTC.